The sequence of this T cell receptor (beta chain) was determined in a study of breast tumors, draining lymph nodes, adjacent tissues. The study's findings and limits: Data fit most tumor T cells coming from lymph node, expanding in tumor. Tumors had less TCR diversity than lymph nodes, more than nontumor tissue. Luminal-like breast cancer showed significantly higher tumor–nontumor repertoire similarity than basal-like. That most tumor T cells come from lymph nodes remained unproven.

TCRdb recomputed calls from the multiplex PCR reads with MiXCR, one row per CDR3 protein. The sample yields 150,000 to 250,000 distinct CDR3 sequences, approximately 31% seen once. Axillary draining lymph nodes of breast cancer patients supplied the node samples. With regard to this clonotype: Its antigen is still unknown.

The length of the CDR3 is 16 residues. Germline-derived CDR1 and CDR2 are SGHTA and FQGNSA. V gave up 5 bases and J gave up 3 bases, with 20 bases separating them. The TCR comes from a female donor with breast cancer. Some clones in this sample may be carry-over from other donors' samples. The chain uses TRBV7-2 and TRBJ2-7; D could derive from TRBD1 or TRBD2 (7 bases each). Sequencing was done on a sample of axillary lymph node tissue. The CDR3 DNA reads TGTGCCAGCAGCCGAGGGGGCGGGAGAGCCGGCTACGAGCAGTACTTC. Its protein is CASSRGGGRAGYEQYF.